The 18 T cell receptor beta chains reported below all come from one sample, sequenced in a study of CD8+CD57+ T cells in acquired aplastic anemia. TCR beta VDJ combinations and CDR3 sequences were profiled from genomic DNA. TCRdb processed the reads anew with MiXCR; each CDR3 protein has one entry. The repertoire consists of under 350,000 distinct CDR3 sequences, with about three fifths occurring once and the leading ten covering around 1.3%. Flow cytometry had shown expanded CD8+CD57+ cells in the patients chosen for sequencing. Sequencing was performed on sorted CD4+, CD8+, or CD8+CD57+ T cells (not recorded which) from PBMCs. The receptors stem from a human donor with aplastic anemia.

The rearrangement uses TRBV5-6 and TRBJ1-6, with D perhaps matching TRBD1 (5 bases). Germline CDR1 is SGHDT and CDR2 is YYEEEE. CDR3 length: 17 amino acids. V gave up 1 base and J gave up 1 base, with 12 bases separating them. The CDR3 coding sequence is TGTGCCAGCAGCTTGCGGGGGTTTTGGTCCTATAATTCACCCCTCCACTTT. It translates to CASSLRGFWSYNSPLHF.

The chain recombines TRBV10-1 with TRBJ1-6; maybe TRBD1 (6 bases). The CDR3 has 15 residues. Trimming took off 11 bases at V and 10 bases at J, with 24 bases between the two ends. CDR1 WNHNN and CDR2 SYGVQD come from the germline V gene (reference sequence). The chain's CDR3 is CAALGGRGIVSPLHF. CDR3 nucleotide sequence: TGCGCCGCCCTTGGGGGGCGGGGCATCGTCTCACCCCTCCACTTT.

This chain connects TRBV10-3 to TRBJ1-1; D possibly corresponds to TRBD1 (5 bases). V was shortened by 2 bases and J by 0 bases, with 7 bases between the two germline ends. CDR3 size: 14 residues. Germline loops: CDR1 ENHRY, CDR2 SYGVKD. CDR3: CAISEGGMNTEAFF. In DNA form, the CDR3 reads TGTGCCATCAGTGAGGGGGGGATGAACACTGAAGCTTTCTTT.

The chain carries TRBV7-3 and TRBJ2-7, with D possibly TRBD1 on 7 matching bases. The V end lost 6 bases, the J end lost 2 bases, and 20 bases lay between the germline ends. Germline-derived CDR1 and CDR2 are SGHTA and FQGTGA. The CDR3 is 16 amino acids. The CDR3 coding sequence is TGTGCCAGCAGTCTAGGGGGCGGGACTCAAACCTACGAGCAGTACTTC. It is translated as CASSLGGGTQTYEQYF.

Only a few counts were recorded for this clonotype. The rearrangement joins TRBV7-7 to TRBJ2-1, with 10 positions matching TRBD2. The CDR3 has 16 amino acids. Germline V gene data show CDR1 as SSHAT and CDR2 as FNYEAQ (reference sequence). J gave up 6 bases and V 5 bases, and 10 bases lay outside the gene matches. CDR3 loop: CASSAGLAATLNEQFF. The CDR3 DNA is TGTGCCAGCAGCGCCGGACTAGCGGCGACTCTCAATGAGCAGTTCTTC.

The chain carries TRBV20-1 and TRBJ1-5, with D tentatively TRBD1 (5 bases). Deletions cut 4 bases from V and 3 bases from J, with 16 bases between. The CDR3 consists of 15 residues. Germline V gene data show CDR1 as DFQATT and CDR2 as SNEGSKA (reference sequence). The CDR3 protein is CSATESGRDNQPQHF. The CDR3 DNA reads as TGCAGTGCTACCGAATCGGGCAGGGACAATCAGCCCCAGCATTTT.

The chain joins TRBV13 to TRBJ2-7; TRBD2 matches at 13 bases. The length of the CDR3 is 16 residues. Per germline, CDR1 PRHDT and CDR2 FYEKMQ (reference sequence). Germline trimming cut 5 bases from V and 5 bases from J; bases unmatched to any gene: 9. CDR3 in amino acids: CASSLTTSGGIDEQYF. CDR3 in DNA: TGTGCCAGCAGCCTTACGACTAGCGGGGGGATCGACGAGCAGTACTTC.

Here the CDR3 reads CASSLPGRNNYGYTF. The CDR3 DNA reads TGCGCCAGCAGCTTGCCGGGACGGAATAACTATGGCTACACCTTC. V and J are TRBV5-1 and TRBJ1-2; D may be TRBD1 (5 bases). The V gene's germline CDR1 is SGHRS and CDR2 YFSETQ. Trimming cost V 1 base and J 1 base, with 11 bases left between them. This CDR3 contains 15 residues.

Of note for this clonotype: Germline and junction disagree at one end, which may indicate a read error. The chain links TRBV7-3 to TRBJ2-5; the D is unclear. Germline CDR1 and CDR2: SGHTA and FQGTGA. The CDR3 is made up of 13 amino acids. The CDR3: CASSFRPRETQYF. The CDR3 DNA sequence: TGTGCCAGTAGCTTTAGACCCAGAGAGACCCAGTACTTC.

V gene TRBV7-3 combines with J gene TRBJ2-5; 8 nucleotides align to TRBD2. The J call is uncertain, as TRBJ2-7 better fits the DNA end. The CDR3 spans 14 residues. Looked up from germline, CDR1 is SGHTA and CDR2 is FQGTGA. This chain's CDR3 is CASSLVNGRGEQYF. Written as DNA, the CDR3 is TGTGCCAGCAGCTTAGTTAACGGGAGGGGCGAGCAGTACTTC.

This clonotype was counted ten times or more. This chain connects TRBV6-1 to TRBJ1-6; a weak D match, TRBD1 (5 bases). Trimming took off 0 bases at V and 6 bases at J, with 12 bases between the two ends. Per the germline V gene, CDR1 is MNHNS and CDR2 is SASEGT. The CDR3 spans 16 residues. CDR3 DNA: TGTGCCAGCAGTGAAGCGCTGTACAGGTTTAATTCACCCCTCCACTTT. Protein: CASSEALYRFNSPLHF.

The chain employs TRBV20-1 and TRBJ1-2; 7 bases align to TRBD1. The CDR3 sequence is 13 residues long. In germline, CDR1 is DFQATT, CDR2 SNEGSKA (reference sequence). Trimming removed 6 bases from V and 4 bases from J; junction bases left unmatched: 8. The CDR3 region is CSAGGQIIYGYTF. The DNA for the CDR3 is TGCAGTGCCGGGGGACAGATCATCTATGGCTACACCTTC.

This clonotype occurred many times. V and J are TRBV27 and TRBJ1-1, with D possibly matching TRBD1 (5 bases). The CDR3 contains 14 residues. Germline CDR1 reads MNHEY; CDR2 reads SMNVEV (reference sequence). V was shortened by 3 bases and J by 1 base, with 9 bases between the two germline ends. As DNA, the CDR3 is TGTGCCAGCAGTTTCGCCGACAGGAACACTGAAGCTTTCTTT. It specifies CASSFADRNTEAFF.

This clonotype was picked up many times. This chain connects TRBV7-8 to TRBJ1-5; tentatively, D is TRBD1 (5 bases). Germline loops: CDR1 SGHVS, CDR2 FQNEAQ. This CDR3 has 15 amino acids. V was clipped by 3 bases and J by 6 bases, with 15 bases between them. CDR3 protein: CASSLSAGLGQPQHF. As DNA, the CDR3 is TGTGCCAGCAGCTTGTCCGCAGGGTTGGGTCAGCCCCAGCATTTT.

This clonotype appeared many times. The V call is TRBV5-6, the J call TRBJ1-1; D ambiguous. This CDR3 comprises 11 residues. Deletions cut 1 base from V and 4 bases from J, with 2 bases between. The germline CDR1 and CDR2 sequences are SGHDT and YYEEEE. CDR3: CASSLRTEAFF. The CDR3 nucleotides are TGTGCCAGCAGCTTGCGCACTGAAGCTTTCTTT.

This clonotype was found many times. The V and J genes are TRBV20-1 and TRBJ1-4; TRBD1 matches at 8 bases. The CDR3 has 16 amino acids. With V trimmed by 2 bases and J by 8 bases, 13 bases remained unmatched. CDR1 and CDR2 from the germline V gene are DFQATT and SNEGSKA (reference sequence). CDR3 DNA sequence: TGCAGTGCTAGATACGGACAGGGCGATTTGAAGGAAAAACTGTTTTTT. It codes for CSARYGQGDLKEKLFF.

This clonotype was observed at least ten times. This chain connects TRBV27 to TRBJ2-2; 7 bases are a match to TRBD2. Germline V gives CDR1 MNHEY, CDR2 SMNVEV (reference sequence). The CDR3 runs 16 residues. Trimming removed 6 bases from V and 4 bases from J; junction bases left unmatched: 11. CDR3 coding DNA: TGTGCCAGCAGGGACCGACTAGCCCCGACCACCGGGGAGCTGTTTTTT. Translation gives CASRDRLAPTTGELFF.

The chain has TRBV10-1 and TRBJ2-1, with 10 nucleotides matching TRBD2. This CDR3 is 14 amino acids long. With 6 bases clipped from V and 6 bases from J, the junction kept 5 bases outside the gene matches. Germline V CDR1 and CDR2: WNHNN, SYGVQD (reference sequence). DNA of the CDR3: TGCGCCAGCAGCCCGGGACTAGCGTTCAATGAGCAGTTCTTC. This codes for CASSPGLAFNEQFF.